The 3 T cell receptor beta chains reported below all come from one sample, sequenced in a study of blood T cell repertoires in COVID-19 (dated by TCRdb to the early 2020s). Receptors were amplified or captured by the immunoSEQ multiplex PCR assay. TCRdb retrieved this table from immuneACCESS and kept in-frame rearrangements only. Not all clones are present; in checked studies, unresolved V genes account for under half, and no reason is known for the remainder. This sample gives 90,000 to 100,000 clones in total; nearly 90% of them show up just once. The top ten clonotypes cover about 4.5% of the sample. Material: peripheral blood. The origin of the receptors is a man aged 65-85 years with acute or convalescent COVID-19.

The rearrangement uses TRBV2 and TRBJ2-7, with D uncertain. Germline V gene sequence: CDR1 SNHLY, CDR2 FYNNEI. CDR3 length: 11 residues. V lost 10 bases and J lost 6, with 13 bases in between. CDR3: CATQRVGEQYV. The CDR3 nucleotides are TGTGCCACCCAACGAGTTGGCGAGCAGTACGTC.

The chain uses TRBV2 and TRBJ1-5; maybe TRBD1 (5 bases). The V gene lost 8 bases and the J gene lost 3 bases, with 14 bases spanning the gap. This CDR3 has 14 residues. CDR1 and CDR2 from the germline V gene are SNHLY and FYNNEI. CDR3 loop: CASARGGSNQPQHF. CDR3 nucleotide sequence: TGTGCCAGCGCTCGGGGGGGGTCCAATCAGCCCCAGCATTTT.

This clone was counted a few times. The chain links TRBV7-9 to TRBJ1-2; the match to TRBD1 covers 9 bases. This CDR3 spans 15 amino acids. Germline CDR1 is SEHNR and CDR2 is FQNEAQ (reference sequence). Trimming removed 3 bases from V and 4 bases from J; junction bases left unmatched: 6. The CDR3 spells CASSFEQGAAYGYTF. CDR3 in DNA: TGTGCCAGCAGCTTCGAACAGGGGGCGGCCTATGGCTACACCTTC. Full variable domain (remainder filled in from reference TRBV7-9 and TRBJ1-2): DTGVSQNPRHKITKRGQNVTFRCDPISEHNRLYWYRQTLGQGPEFLTYFQNEAQLEKSRLLSDRFSAERPKGSFSTLEIQRTEQGDSAMYLCASSFEQGAAYGYTFGSGTRLTVV.